The 2 T cell receptor beta chains below all came from one sample that was sequenced in a study of control samples from healthy donors and cancer patients (TCRdb year 2020). Receptor amplification or capture employed the immunoSEQ multiplex PCR assay. Imported from immuneACCESS, the table was reduced by TCRdb to in-frame sequences with V and J called. These copies leave out some clones; in studies compared against another copy, an unresolved V gene accounts for under half, and the cause of the remainder is not known. The sample has 130,000 or so clones on record, roughly 92% of them singletons. The ten largest clones capture about an eighth of the sample. The sample comprised blood. Receptors originate from a man between 35 and 55 years old in good health.

CDR3 amino acids: CASSTGLAGGDNEQFF. For the CDR3, the DNA is TGTGCCAGCAGCACCGGACTAGCGGGAGGGGACAATGAGCAGTTCTTC. The chain employs TRBV9 and TRBJ2-1, with 15 bases aligning to TRBD2. Trimming cost V 4 bases and J 5 bases; bases outside gene matches: 4. Germline CDR1 is SGDLS and CDR2 is YYNGEE. The CDR3 is 16 amino acids.

The J gene is TRBJ2-3, the V gene TRBV24-1; D might be TRBD2 (6 bases). The germline V gene encodes CDR1 KGHDR and CDR2 SFDVKD. Trimming removed 5 bases at V and 1 base at J, with 12 bases between. This CDR3 has 15 residues. CDR3 bases: TGTGCCACCAGTGCCGGGGGAGTTGGCACAGATACGCAGTATTTT. Translated: CATSAGGVGTDTQYF.